This TCR beta chain was identified during a study of control samples from healthy donors and cancer patients. Germline CDR1 SQVTM, CDR2 ANQGSEA. This CDR3 has 12 residues. V was cut by 7 bases and J by 8 bases, with 14 bases left in between. Sequenced by immunoSEQ multiplex PCR; TCRdb stores in-frame clones only, minus some. Of roughly 200,000 clones listed, around 93% are singletons. Sequenced: blood. This TCR derives from a man under 40 in good health. The chain uses TRBV29-1 and TRBJ1-4, with D maybe TRBD1 (5 bases). The DNA of the CDR3 is TGCAGCGCCGGGCAGGGTCGGGAAAAACTGTTTTTT. Protein: CSAGQGREKLFF.